This T cell receptor beta chain originates from a study of T cell responses to AZD1222 COVID-19 vaccine. Overall study findings and caveats: White British ancestry dominated among donors, who included more females, and clonal diversity was possibly underestimated. The number of AZD1222 recipients seropositive at baseline was only six.

Clones were read by immunoSEQ multiplex PCR, and TCRdb kept only the in-frame ones, dropping some. The sample contains about 99,000 clones, approximately 93% of which appear only once. Unmatched junction bases numbered 9, after V lost 4 bases and J lost 1 base. The CDR3 is made up of 19 amino acids. Germline lookup yields CDR1 MNHNS and CDR2 SASEGT. In regard to this clone: Its matching antigen is unknown.

This chain uses TRBV6-1 with TRBJ1-6; the match to TRBD1 covers 11 bases. The sample consisted of peripheral blood, taken on day 0 of AZD1222 vaccination. The TCR comes from an adult in good health. CDR3 in amino acids: CASSGGQGDLMSYNSPLHF. CDR3 sequence (DNA): TGTGCCAGCAGTGGGGGACAGGGGGATCTGATGTCCTATAATTCACCCCTCCACTTT.